Below, one TCR beta chain is given with its context. The V end was cut by 5 bases, the J end by 0 bases, with 15 bases between. The CDR3 runs 16 residues. The germline V gene encodes CDR1 MNHEY and CDR2 SMNVEV (reference sequence). Enrollment required an advanced solid tumor negative for tumor-infiltrating lymphocytes. Both TCRalpha and TCRbeta chains were reverse transcribed with V-gene-specific primers. The authors amplified TCRs for 15 to 25 PCR cycles with a constant-region primer and a V-primer adapter. A single record per CDR3 protein comes from TCRdb applying MiXCR to the reads. The sample includes approximately 6,300 distinct CDR3 sequences, approximately 64% of them seen just once. The sample originates from a study of low-dose radiotherapy and immunotherapy resistance in tumors.

The sequence came from a human donor with advanced metastatic prostate, ovarian, gallbladder or colorectal cancer (not recorded which). This table probably holds off-target reads from a library built for another chain. V is TRBV27 and J is TRBJ2-3, with D perhaps TRBD1 or TRBD2 (5 bases each). CDR3 DNA: TGTGCCAGCAGTCCCGGGACGCCGGTGAGCACAGATACGCAGTATTTT. Translated, it gives CASSPGTPVSTDTQYF.